The rows below give T cell receptor beta chains drawn from one sample of a study of T-cell memory formation after mild COVID-19. In TCRdb, the 5' RACE reads were re-called with MiXCR into one record per CDR3 protein. This sample has around 200,000 distinct CDR3 sequences, with about 10% found just once. Source material: PBMCs or a T cell subset sorted from them (not recorded which). The receptors come from a man aged 18 to 29 who had mild COVID-19 (a few samples of this study predate the infection). Cell type and time point are not known. The CDR3 runs from the conserved cysteine through the conserved F or W. The order of the fields is J gene, clone size, V gene, D gene, CDR3 DNA, CDR3 protein. D genes are given only for firm matches. Clone size is given for some rows only: seen once, a few or many times, or a class if the clone is expanded.

j_gene: TRBJ1-3; abundance: few; v_gene: TRBV20-1; d_gene: -; CDR3nt: TGCAGTGTAGCGAGGGACACTGGAAACACCATATATTTT; CDR3aa: CSVARDTGNTIYF
j_gene: TRBJ2-3; abundance: -; v_gene: TRBV6-5; d_gene: -; CDR3nt: TGTGCCAGCACCTCTCCCGGGGGAAATACGCAGTATTTT; CDR3aa: CASTSPGGNTQYF
j_gene: TRBJ1-6; abundance: -; v_gene: TRBV6-6; d_gene: TRBD1; CDR3nt: TGTGCCAGCAGTTACTCGACAGGGAATAATTCACCCCTCCACTTT; CDR3aa: CASSYSTGNNSPLHF
j_gene: TRBJ2-2; abundance: -; v_gene: TRBV7-2; d_gene: -; CDR3nt: TGTGCCAGCAGCCCGGGATTGAACACCGGGGAGCTGTTTTTT; CDR3aa: CASSPGLNTGELFF
j_gene: TRBJ1-4; abundance: few; v_gene: TRBV6-2/TRBV6-3; d_gene: -; CDR3nt: TGTGCCAGCCTTAGAGGGGTAGGGGAAAAACTGTTTTTT; CDR3aa: CASLRGVGEKLFF
j_gene: TRBJ2-4; abundance: many; v_gene: TRBV12-3/TRBV12-4; d_gene: -; CDR3nt: TGTGCCAGCAGTTTACCCGCCAACATTCAGTACTTC; CDR3aa: CASSLPANIQYF
j_gene: TRBJ1-6; abundance: -; v_gene: TRBV12-3/TRBV12-4; d_gene: -; CDR3nt: TGTGCCAGCAGAGGGGCCACCGCCGGACCCCTCCACTTT; CDR3aa: CASRGATAGPLHF
j_gene: TRBJ2-5; abundance: -; v_gene: TRBV11-2; d_gene: TRBD1; CDR3nt: TGTGCCAGCAGCTCCGGACAGGCCAGTTTAGAGACCCAGTACTTC; CDR3aa: CASSSGQASLETQYF
j_gene: TRBJ2-1; abundance: few; v_gene: TRBV24-1; d_gene: -; CDR3nt: TGTGCCACCAGTGGAGGGTCCTTCGGAAATGAGCAGTTCTTC; CDR3aa: CATSGGSFGNEQFF
j_gene: TRBJ2-7; abundance: many; v_gene: TRBV5-1; d_gene: -; CDR3nt: TGCGCCAGCAGCTTATGGTCCCTCCGGTCTGAGCAGTACTTC; CDR3aa: CASSLWSLRSEQYF